The source of this T cell receptor (beta chain) is a study of T cells in pancreatic ductal adenocarcinoma. Overall study results and limits: Tumors hold more CD45RO+ effector T cells, which may bias toward lower diversity. Blood had more productive templates and roughly 7.5-fold more unique clonotypes than tumor.

The selected patients with pancreatic ductal adenocarcinoma had surgery but no neoadjuvant therapy. CDR1 and CDR2 from the germline V gene are SGDLS and YYNGEE. Trimming at V came to 2 bases and at J to 8 bases, leaving 11 bases not matched to a gene. The CDR3 totals 17 residues. The table came from immunoSEQ multiplex PCR; TCRdb's copy has only in-frame clones and leaves some out. The repertoire holds roughly 17,000 clones, with around nine tenths as singletons. Turning to this clone: Antigen specificity is unknown.

The specimen was PBMCs. The chain links TRBV9 to TRBJ2-1; 12 bases align to TRBD1. The sequence was obtained from a human donor with pancreatic ductal adenocarcinoma. CDR3 nucleotide sequence: TGTGCCAGCAGCGTCCCGGGACAGGGGGCGCGAAGCGATGAGCAGTTCTTC. This gives the protein CASSVPGQGARSDEQFF.